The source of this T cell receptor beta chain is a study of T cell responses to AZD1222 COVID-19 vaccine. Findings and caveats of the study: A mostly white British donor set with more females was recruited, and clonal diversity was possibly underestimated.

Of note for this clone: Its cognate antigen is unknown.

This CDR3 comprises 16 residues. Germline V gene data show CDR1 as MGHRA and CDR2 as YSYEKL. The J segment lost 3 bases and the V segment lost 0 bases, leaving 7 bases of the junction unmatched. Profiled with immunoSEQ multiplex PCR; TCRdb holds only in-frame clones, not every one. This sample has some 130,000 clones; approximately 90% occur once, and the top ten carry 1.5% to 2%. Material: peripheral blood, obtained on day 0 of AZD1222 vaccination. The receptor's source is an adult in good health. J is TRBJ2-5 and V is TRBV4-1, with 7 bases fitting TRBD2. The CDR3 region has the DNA TGCGCCAGCAGCCAAGATCCCTGGCTAGCGGAAGAGACCCAGTACTTC. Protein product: CASSQDPWLAEETQYF.